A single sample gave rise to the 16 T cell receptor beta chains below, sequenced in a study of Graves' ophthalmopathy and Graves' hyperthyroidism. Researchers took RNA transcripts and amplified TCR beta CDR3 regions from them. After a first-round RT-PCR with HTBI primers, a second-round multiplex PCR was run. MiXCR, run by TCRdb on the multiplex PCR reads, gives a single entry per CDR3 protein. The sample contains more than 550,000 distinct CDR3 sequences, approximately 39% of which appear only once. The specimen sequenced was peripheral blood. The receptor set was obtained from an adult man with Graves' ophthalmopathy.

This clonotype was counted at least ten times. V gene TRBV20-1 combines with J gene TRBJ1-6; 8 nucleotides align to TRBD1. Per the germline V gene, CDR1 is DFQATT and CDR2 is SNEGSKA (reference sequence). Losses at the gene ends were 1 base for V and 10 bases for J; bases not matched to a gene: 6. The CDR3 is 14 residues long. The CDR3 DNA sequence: TGCAGTGCTAGAGCAGAGACAGGGGACTCACCCCTCCACTTT. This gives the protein CSARAETGDSPLHF.

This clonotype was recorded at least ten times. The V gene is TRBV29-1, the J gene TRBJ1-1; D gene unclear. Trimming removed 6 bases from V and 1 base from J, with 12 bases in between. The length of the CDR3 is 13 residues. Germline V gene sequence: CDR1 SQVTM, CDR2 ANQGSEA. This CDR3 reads CSVTDGENTEAFF. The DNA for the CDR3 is TGCAGCGTGACGGACGGGGAGAACACTGAAGCTTTCTTT.

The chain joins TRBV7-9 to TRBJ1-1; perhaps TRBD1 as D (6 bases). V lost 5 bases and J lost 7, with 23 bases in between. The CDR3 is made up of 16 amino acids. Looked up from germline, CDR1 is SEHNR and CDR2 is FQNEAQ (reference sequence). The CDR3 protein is CASSHNLGGAWGEAFF. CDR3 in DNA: TGTGCCAGCAGCCATAATCTGGGGGGCGCTTGGGGTGAAGCTTTCTTT.

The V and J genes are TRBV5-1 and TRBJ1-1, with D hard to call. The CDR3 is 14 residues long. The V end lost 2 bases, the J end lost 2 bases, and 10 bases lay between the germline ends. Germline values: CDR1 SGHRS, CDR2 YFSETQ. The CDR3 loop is CASSFSDLNTEAFF. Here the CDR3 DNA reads TGCGCCAGCAGCTTCTCGGATTTAAACACTGAAGCTTTCTTT.

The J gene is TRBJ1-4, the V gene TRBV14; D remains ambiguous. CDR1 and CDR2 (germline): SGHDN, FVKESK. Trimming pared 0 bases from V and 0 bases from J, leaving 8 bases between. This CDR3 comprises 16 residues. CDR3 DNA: TGTGCCAGCAGCCAAGAATGGGCAGCAACTAATGAAAAACTGTTTTTT. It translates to CASSQEWAATNEKLFF.

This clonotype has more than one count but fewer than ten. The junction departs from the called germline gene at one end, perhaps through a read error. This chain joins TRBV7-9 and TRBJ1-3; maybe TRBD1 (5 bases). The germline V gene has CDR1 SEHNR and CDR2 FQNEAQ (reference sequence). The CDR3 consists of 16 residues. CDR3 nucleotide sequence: TGCGCCAGCAGCCAAGAGCCAGGGAGCTCTGGAAACACCATATATTTT. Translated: CASSQEPGSSGNTIYF.

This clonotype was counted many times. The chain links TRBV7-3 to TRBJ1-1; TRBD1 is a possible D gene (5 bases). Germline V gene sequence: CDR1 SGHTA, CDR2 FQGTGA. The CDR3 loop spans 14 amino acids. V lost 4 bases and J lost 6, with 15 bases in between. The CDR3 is CASSSQGQGAEAFF. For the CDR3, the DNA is TGTGCCAGCAGCTCCCAAGGGCAGGGCGCTGAAGCTTTCTTT.

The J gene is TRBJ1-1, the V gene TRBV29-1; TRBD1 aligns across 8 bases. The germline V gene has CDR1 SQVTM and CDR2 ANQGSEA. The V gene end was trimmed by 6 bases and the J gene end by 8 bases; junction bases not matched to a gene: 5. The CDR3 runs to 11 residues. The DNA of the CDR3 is TGCAGCGTCGATGGGGACAGGGAAGCTTTCTTT. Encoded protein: CSVDGDREAFF.

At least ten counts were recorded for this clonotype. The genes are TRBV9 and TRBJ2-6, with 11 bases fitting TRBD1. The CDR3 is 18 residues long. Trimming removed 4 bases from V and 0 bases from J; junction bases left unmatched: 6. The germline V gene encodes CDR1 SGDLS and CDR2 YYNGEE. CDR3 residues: CASSRPGTGGSGANVLTF. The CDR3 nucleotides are TGTGCCAGCAGCCGCCCCGGGACAGGGGGCTCTGGGGCCAACGTCCTGACTTTC.

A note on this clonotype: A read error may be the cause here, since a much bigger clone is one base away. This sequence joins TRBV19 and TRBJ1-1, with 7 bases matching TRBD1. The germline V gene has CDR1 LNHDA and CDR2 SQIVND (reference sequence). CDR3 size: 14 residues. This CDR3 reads CAGSSYRGDTEAFF. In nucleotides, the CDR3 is TGTGCCGGTAGTAGTTACAGGGGTGATACTGAAGCTTTCTTT.

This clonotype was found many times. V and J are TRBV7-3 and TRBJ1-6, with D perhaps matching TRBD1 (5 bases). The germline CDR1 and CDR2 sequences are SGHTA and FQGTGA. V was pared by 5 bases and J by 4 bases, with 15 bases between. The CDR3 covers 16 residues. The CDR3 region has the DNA TGTGCCAGCAGCGCCCGGACAAGGGCTTATAATTCACCCCTCCACTTT. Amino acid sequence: CASSARTRAYNSPLHF.

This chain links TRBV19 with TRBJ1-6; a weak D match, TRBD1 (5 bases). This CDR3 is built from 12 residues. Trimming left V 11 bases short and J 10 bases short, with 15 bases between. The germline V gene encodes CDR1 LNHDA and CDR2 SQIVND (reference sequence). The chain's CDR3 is CACVGGGSPLHF. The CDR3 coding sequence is TGTGCCTGTGTTGGGGGAGGATCACCCCTCCACTTT.

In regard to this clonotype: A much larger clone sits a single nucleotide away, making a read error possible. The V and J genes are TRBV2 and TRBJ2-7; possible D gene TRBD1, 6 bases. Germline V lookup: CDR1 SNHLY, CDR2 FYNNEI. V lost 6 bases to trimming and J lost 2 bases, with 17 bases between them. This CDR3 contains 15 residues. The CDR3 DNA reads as TGTGCCAGCAGATTGGGGGCCCCGAGCGCCTACGAGCAGTACTTC. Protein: CASRLGAPSAYEQYF.

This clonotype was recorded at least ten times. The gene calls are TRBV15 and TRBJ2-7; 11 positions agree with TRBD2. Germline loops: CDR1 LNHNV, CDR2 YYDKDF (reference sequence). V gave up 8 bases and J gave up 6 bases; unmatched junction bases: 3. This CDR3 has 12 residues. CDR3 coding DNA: TGTGCCACCGATAGCGGGGGGGCCGAGCAGTACTTC. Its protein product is CATDSGGAEQYF.

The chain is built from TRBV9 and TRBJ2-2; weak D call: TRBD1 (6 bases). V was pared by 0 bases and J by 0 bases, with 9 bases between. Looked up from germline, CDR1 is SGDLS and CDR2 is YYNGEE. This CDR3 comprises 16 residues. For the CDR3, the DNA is TGTGCCAGCAGCGTAGAGGGGGTCCCGAACACCGGGGAGCTGTTTTTT. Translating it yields CASSVEGVPNTGELFF.

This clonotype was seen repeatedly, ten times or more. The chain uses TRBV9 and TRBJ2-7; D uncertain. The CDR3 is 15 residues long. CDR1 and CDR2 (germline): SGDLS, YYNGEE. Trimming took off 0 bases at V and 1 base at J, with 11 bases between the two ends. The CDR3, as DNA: TGTGCCAGCAGCGTAGGATCGGCCGGATCCTACGAGCAGTACTTC. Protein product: CASSVGSAGSYEQYF.